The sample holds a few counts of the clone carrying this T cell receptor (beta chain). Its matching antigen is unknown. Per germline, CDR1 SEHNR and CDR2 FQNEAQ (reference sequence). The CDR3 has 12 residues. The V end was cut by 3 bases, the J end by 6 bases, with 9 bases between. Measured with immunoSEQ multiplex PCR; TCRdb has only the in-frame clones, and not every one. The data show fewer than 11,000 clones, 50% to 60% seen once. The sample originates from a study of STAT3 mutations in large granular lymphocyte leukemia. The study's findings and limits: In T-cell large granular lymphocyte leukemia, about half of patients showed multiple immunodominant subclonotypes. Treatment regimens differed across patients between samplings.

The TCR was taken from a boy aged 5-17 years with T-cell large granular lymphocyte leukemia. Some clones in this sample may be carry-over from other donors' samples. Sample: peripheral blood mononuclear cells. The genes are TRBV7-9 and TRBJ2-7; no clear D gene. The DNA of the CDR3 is TGTGCCAGCAGCTTCACAAGGCCCGAGCAGTACTTC. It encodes CASSFTRPEQYF.